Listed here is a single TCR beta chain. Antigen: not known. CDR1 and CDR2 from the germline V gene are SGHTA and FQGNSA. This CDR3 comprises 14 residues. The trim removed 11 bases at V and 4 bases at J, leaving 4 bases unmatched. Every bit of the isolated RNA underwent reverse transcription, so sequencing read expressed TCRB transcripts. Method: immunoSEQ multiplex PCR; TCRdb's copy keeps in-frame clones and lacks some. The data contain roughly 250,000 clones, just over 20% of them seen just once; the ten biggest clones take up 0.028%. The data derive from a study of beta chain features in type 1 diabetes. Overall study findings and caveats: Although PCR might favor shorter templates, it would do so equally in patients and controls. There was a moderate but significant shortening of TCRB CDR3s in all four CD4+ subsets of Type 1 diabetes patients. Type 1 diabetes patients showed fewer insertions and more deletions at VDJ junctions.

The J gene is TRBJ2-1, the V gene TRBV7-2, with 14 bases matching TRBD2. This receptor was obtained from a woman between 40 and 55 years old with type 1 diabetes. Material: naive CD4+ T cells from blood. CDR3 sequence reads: CAGGLAGVYNEQFF. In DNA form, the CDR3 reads TGTGCCGGGGGACTAGCGGGGGTTTACAATGAGCAGTTCTTC.